This T cell receptor beta chain was identified during a study of cytomegalovirus exposure and HLA in healthy donors. The study, taken as a whole, reports: Follow-up analysis later connected one missense variant in DCLRE1C with trimming of TCR beta V- and J-genes. The study labeled 150 to 200 TCR beta chains cytomegalovirus-associated.

The PCR employed 60 Vbeta primers together with 13 Jbeta primers. Sequencing used immunoSEQ multiplex PCR; TCRdb keeps in-frame clones, though not all of them. The sample carries approximately 110,000 clones, 70% to 80% recorded once. This CDR3 region has 13 residues. The ends were cut back, 2 bases at V and 4 bases at J, with 8 bases in the middle. From germline, CDR1 is MNHNY and CDR2 SVGAGI (reference sequence). A remark on this clone: Its antigen is not known.

This clonotype was sampled from a female donor in good health and CMV-seropositive. Specimen: PBMCs. V gene TRBV6-6 combines with J gene TRBJ2-5; a possible D gene is TRBD1 (5 bases). CDR3 sequence reads: CASSYVQGETQYF. As DNA, the CDR3 is TGTGCCAGCAGTTACGTCCAGGGAGAGACCCAGTACTTC.